The source of this T cell receptor beta chain is a study of chemoradiotherapy in HPV16-positive cancers. Study in general: Two HPV16-positive patients' cells yielded candidate HPV-specific clones and common motifs. Findings and caveats of the study: Non-HPV-specific T cells did not expand in tumors during treatment, whereas candidate HPV-specific clones and E7-related motifs did.

Trimming removed 1 base from V and 7 bases from J, with 19 bases in between. The CDR3 loop spans 16 amino acids. Germline lookup yields CDR1 SGHAT and CDR2 FQNNGV. Comment on this clone: The antigen is unknown.

Over chemoradiotherapy, repertoires were sampled more than once. TCRdb keeps only in-frame clones here, not all; method: immunoSEQ multiplex PCR. The table has 5,500 to 6,500 clones, 85% to 90% seen once. The sequence was collected from a human donor with HPV-associated anogenital cancer. Sequences were derived from tumor tissue, sampled from a patient who underwent chemoradiotherapy. The chain couples TRBV11-2 to TRBJ1-2; no firm D call. The CDR3 DNA reads as TGTGCCAGCAGCTTAGCCCGGACCCGATTGCTTCCTGGCTACACCTTC. Protein product: CASSLARTRLLPGYTF. The full variable domain, completed using reference TRBV11-2 and TRBJ1-2, is EAGVAQSPRYKIIEKRQSVAFWCNPISGHATLYWYQQILGQGPKLLIQFQNNGVVDDSQLPKDRFSAERLKGVDSTLKIQPAKLEDSAVYLCASSLARTRLLPGYTFGSGTRLTVV.